Described below is a single T cell receptor beta chain sequence and its context. Its target is not known. A universal primer site was added by template switching, and unique molecular identifiers were carried by the cDNA. TCRdb fed the 5' RACE reads into MiXCR, producing one record per CDR3 protein. Here the sample spans 1.5 million or so distinct CDR3 sequences, about 30% being singletons. The data belong to a study of identical twins. Study-wide findings and caveats: Out-of-frame beta sequences exhibited a weaker degree of excess twin sharing.

The ends were cut back, 1 base at V and 6 bases at J, with 12 bases in the middle. There are 13 residues in the CDR3. Germline V gives CDR1 DFQATT, CDR2 SNEGSKA (reference sequence). Sample: cord blood. The TCR originated in a newborn girl in good health. The rearrangement uses TRBV20-1 and TRBJ1-2; D is possibly TRBD1 (5 bases). CDR3 loop: CSARGRARNGYTF. In DNA form, the CDR3 reads TGCAGTGCTAGAGGCAGGGCCCGCAATGGCTACACCTTC.